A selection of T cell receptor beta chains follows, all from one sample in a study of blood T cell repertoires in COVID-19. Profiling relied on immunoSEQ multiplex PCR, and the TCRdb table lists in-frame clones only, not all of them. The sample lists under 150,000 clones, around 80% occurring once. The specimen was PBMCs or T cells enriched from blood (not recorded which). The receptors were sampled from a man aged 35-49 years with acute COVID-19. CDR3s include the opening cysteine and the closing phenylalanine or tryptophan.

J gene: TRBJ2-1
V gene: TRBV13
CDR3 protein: CASSPLSGGGNEQFF

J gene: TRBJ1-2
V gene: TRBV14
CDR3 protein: CASSQRKGALSGYTF

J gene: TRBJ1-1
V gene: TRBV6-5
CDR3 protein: CASTTGQGSSEAFF

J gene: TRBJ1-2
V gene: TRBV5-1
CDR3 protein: CASSLGTGNYGYTF

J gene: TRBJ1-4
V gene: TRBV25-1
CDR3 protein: CASSEDHVTGEKLFF

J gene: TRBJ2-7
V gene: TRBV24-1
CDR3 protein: CATSDRTGPGGEDEQYF

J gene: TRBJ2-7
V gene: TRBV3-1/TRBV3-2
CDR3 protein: CASSPPGSRNYEQYF

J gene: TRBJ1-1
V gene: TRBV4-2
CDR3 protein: CASSQPGGRRTEAFF

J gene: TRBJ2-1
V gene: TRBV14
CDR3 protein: CASSRSGVSYNEQFF

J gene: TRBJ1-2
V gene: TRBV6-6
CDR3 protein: CASSTRDRPLGYTF

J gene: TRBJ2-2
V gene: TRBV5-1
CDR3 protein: CASSLAGQLNTGELFF

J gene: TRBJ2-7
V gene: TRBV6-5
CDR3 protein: CASTETGFHEQYF

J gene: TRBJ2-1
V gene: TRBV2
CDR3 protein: CASAGETGNEQFF

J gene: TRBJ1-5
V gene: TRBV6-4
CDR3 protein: CASSDSAGNGQPQHF

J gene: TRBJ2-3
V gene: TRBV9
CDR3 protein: CASSAQFAPTDTQYF

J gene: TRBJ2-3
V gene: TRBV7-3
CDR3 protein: CASSLKAGPADTQYF

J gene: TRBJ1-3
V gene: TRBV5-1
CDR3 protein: CASSFGGETIYF

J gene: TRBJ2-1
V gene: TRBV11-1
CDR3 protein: CASSLRTSGHEQFF

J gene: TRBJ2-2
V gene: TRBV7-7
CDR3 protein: CASSLDSPMNTGELFF

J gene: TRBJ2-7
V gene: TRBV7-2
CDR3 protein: CASSLGLAGGSYEQYF

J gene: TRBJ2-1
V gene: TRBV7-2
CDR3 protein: CASSPIPGTGPHEQFF

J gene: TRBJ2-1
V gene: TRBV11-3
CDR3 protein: CASSTGQGGNEQFF

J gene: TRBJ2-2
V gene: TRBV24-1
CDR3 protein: CATSDEYTGELFF

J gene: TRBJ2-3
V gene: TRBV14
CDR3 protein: CASSQESSLADTQYF

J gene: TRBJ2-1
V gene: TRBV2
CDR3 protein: CASSEAGLAGGRFPYNEQFF

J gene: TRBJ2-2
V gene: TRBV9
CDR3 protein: CASSLAGGPDTGELFF

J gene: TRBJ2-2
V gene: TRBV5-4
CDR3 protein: CASSLADTGELFF

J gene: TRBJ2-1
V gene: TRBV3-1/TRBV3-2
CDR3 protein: CASSLIAGSYNEQFF

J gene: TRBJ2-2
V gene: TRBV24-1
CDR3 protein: CATSDSGVPGELFF

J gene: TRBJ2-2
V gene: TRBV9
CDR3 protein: CASSPRLAPNTGELFF

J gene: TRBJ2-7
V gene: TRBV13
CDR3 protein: CASSLRPRIPGQGPYEQYF

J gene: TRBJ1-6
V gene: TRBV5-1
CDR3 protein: CASSELEDSPLHF

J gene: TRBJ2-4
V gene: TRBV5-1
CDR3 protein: CASSLGQGVSIQYF

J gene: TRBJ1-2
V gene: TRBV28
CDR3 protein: CATYAYGYTF

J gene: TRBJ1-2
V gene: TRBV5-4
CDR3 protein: CASSPAGPFNYGYTF

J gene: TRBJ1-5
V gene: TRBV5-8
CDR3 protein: CASSTGTEFSNQPQHF

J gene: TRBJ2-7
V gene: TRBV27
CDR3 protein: CASSLRDSGYEQYF

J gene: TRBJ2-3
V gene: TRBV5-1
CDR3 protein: CASSFDSLGDTQYF

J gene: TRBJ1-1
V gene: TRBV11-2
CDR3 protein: CASSLDGPGMNTEAFF

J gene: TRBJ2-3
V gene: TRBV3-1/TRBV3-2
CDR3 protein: CASSQEGLLNTQYF

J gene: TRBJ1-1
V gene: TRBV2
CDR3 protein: CASRTQLGNTEAFF

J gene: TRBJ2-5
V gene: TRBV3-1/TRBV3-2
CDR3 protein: CASSQNAGLQETQYF

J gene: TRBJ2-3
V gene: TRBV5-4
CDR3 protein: CASSLASFRGESDTQYF

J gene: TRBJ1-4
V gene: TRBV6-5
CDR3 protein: CAGSGRETEKLFF

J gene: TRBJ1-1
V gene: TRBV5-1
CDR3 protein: CASRLEGSMNTEAFF

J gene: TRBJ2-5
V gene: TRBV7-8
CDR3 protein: CASSLSGGSGETQYF

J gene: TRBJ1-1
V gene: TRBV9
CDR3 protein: CASSATVEYTEAFF

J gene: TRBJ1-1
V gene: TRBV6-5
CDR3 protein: CASSGQGATEAFF

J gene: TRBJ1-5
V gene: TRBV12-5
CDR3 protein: CASGGGQGHQPQHF

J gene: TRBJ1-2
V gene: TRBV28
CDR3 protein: CASSSRTGVGYTF

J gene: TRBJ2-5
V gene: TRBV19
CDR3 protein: CASSNQGLETQYF

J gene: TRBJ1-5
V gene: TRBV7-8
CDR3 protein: CASSFGGKQPQHF

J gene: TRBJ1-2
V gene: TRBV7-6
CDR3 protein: CASSLASTDYGYTF

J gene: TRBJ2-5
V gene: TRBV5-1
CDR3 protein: CASSLAGSQETQYF

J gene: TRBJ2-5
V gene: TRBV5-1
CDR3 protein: CASSFSGTSVETQYF

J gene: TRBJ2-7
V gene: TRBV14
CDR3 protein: CASSQDNVRTARYEQYF